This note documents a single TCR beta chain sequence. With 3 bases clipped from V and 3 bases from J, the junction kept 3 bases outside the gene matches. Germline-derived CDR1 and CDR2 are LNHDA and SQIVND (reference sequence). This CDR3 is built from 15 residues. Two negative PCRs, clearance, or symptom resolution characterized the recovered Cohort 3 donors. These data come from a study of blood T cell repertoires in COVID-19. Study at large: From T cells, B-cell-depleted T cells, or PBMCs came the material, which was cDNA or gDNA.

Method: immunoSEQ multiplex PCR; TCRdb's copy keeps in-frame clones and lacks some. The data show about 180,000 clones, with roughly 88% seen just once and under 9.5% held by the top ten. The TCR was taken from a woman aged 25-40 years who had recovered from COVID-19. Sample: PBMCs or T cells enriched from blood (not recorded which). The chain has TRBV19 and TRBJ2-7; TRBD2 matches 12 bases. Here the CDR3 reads CASSMGLAGFYEQYF. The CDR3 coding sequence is TGTGCCAGTAGTATGGGACTAGCGGGTTTCTACGAGCAGTACTTC.